The text below deals with one TCR beta chain. Its antigen is still unknown. The sample belongs to a study of cytomegalovirus exposure and HLA in healthy donors. General study findings and limits: Sequencing depth across donors, presence/absence analyses assumed, was roughly uniform. A later analysis reportedly identified an Asian-associated ancestry cluster as carrying fewer N-insertions than the roughly 600-donor mean.

The CDR3 is made up of 15 amino acids. Germline assignment: CDR1 SGDLS and CDR2 YYNGEE. Trimming stripped 0 bases from V and 2 bases from J, with 9 bases between. The PCR made use of 60 Vbeta and 13 Jbeta primers. TCRdb keeps only in-frame clones here, not all; method: immunoSEQ multiplex PCR. The sample carries 150,000 to 200,000 clones, around 80% recorded once. The V gene is TRBV9, the J gene TRBJ1-5; possible D gene TRBD1, 6 bases. Sequenced: PBMCs. The origin of this receptor is a man aged 35 to 55 in good health and CMV-seronegative. The CDR3 loop is CASSVGQDGNQPQHF. In nucleotides, the CDR3 is TGTGCCAGCAGCGTAGGACAGGATGGCAATCAGCCCCAGCATTTT.